The clone carrying this T cell receptor (beta chain) was observed at least ten times. The antigen remains unidentified. This specimen belongs to a study of early T cells in non-severe SARS-CoV-2 infection. One entry per CDR3 protein results from TCRdb running MiXCR on the 5' RACE reads. This table holds about 82,000 distinct CDR3 sequences, less than 15% found once. Germline V gene data show CDR1 as KGHSH and CDR2 as LQKENI. Trimming took 2 bases from V and 4 from J; bases not matched to a gene: 3. This CDR3 is 16 amino acids long. Regarding the study as a whole: Private and CD4 specificities were missed by VDJdb matching, skewed to anti-spike CD8.

The specimen was whole blood. V and J are TRBV18 and TRBJ2-2, with TRBD1 identical over 11 bases. The sequence derives from an adult who was a healthcare worker with PCR-confirmed SARS-CoV-2 infection or an uninfected control (not recorded which). The CDR3 protein is CASSPGQGAVTGELFF. The CDR3 DNA reads as TGTGCCAGCTCACCAGGACAGGGGGCTGTCACCGGGGAGCTGTTTTTT.